This entry lists 10 T cell receptor beta chains sequenced from one sample in a study of T cells in Graves' hyperthyroidism and ophthalmopathy (dated 2019 in TCRdb). Receptor libraries were prepared by multiplex PCR. The instrument given in TCRdb is Illumina HiSeq 2000. The TCR beta CDR3 regions were amplified from the RNA transcripts. The TCR CDR3 was subjected to a first round of RT-PCR using the HTBI primer set and the Qiagen OneStep RT-PCR kit. The public sequencing data were trimmed at Q25 with fastp and processed into clonotypes with MiXCR by TCRdb, which kept only in-frame beta chains. Here each entry gathers all rows of one CDR3 protein and keeps the most common genes and DNA. The sample yields roughly 550,000 distinct CDR3 sequences; 15% to 20% were counted once. Jointly, the top ten make up 25% to 30% of the sample. Sample: blood. The receptors stem from a woman in her twenties or thirties with Graves' ophthalmopathy.

This clonotype has ten or more counts. This chain uses TRBV3-1 with TRBJ1-1; no definite D call. Germline-derived CDR1 and CDR2 are LGHDT and YNNKEL (reference sequence). V lost 2 bases to trimming and J lost 0 bases, with 10 bases between them. CDR3 length: 15 amino acids. In DNA form, the CDR3 reads TGTGCCAGCAGCCAACTTGGCCGCATGAACACTGAAGCTTTCTTT. Protein: CASSQLGRMNTEAFF.

This clonotype was found many times. V is TRBV6-2 or TRBV6-3 and J is TRBJ2-1; possible D gene TRBD2, 5 bases. CDR3 length: 14 residues. Trimming cost V 3 bases and J 7 bases, with 13 bases left between them. CDR1 and CDR2 from the germline V gene are MNHEY and SVGEGT. The CDR3 is CASSYGGKGNEQFF. Written as DNA, the CDR3 is TGTGCCAGCAGTTATGGAGGAAAAGGAAATGAGCAGTTCTTC.

The table lists this clonotype with many counts. The chain uses TRBV11-2 and TRBJ1-2; 7 positions agree with TRBD1. With V trimmed by 5 bases and J by 3 bases, 6 bases remained unmatched. The germline V gene has CDR1 SGHAT and CDR2 FQNNGV. The CDR3 is 14 amino acids. This CDR3 reads CASSPARGYYGYTF. In DNA, the CDR3 is TGTGCCAGCAGCCCCGCCAGGGGGTACTATGGCTACACCTTC.

This clonotype was recorded once. The chain carries TRBV19 and TRBJ2-2; tentatively, D is TRBD1 (6 bases). Per germline, CDR1 LNHDA and CDR2 SQIVND (reference sequence). The V end was cut by 3 bases, the J end by 4 bases, with 9 bases between. The CDR3 spans 14 residues. CDR3 region: CASSITGFTGELFF. The DNA for the CDR3 is TGTGCCAGTAGTATCACAGGGTTCACCGGGGAGCTGTTTTTT.

The V gene is TRBV20-1, the J gene TRBJ2-4; D perhaps matches TRBD2 (5 bases). Deletions cut 5 bases from V and 0 bases from J, with 17 bases between. Per germline, CDR1 DFQATT and CDR2 SNEGSKA (reference sequence). The CDR3 is 16 amino acids. The CDR3 region has the DNA TGCAGTGCTCTCCAGGCGGGCTATATAGCCAAAAACATTCAGTACTTC. Residues: CSALQAGYIAKNIQYF.

This sequence joins TRBV15 and TRBJ2-1; the D is unclear. Germline V gene lookup returns CDR1 LNHNV and CDR2 YYDKDF (reference sequence). The CDR3 spans 15 residues. Trimming left V 0 bases short and J 3 bases short, with 9 bases between. CDR3 coding DNA: TGTGCCACCAGCAGAGATCTTCAGATCTACAATGAGCAGTTCTTC. The encoded protein is CATSRDLQIYNEQFF.

This clonotype has at least ten counts. The V call is TRBV10-2, the J call TRBJ2-7; 12 bases fit TRBD2. Germline trimming cut 2 bases from V and 1 base from J; bases unmatched to any gene: 0. This CDR3 region has 15 residues. Germline V lookup: CDR1 WSHSY, CDR2 SAAADI. The chain's CDR3 is CASSELAGGSYEQYF. The CDR3 coding sequence is TGCGCCAGCAGTGAGCTAGCGGGAGGGTCCTACGAGCAGTACTTC.

A few counts support this clonotype. The genes are TRBV4-3 and TRBJ1-2; TRBD1 aligns across 9 bases. Trimming removed 0 bases from V and 5 bases from J; junction bases left unmatched: 7. This CDR3 comprises 16 residues. In germline, CDR1 is LGHNA, CDR2 YSLEER. CDR3 DNA sequence: TGCGCCAGCAGCCAAGATCTCCGGGACAGGGCGTATGGCTACACCTTC. The encoded protein is CASSQDLRDRAYGYTF.

This clonotype was seen ten or more times. The chain is built from TRBV7-6 and TRBJ2-7, with D perhaps matching TRBD1 (5 bases). This CDR3 has 13 residues. CDR1 is SGHVS and CDR2 is FNYEAQ in the germline V gene. Between the trimmed V and J ends, which lost 5 bases and 3 bases, there was a span of 11 bases. The CDR3 coding sequence is TGTGCCAGCAGCCCGACGACAGTCTACGAGCAGTACTTC. This sequence encodes CASSPTTVYEQYF.

The table lists this clonotype with many counts. The chain joins TRBV5-1 to TRBJ2-1; D is ambiguous. Trimming pared 0 bases from V and 3 bases from J, leaving 13 bases between. The CDR3 totals 16 residues. Germline loops: CDR1 SGHRS, CDR2 YFSETQ. In DNA form, the CDR3 reads TGCGCCAGCAGCTTGGTCCAGACCGGATACTACAATGAGCAGTTCTTC. As protein: CASSLVQTGYYNEQFF.